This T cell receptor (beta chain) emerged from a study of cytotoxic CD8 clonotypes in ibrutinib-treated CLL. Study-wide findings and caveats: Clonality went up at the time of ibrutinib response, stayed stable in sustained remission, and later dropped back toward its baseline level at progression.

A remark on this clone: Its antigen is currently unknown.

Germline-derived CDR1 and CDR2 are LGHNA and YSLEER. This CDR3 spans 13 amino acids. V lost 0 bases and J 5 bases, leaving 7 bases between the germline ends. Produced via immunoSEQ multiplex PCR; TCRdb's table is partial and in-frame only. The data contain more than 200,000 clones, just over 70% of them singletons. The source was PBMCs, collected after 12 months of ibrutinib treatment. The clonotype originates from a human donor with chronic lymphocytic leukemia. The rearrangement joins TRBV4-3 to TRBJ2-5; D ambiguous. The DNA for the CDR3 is TGCGCCAGCAGCCAAGATAGGTGGGAGACCCAGTACTTC. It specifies CASSQDRWETQYF.